A selection of T cell receptor beta chains follows, all from one sample in a study of cytomegalovirus exposure and HLA in healthy donors. The protocol was immunoSEQ multiplex PCR, while the TCRdb copy is restricted to in-frame clones and leaves out a portion. The top ten clones hold less than 2% of a sample with around 150,000 clones, 60% to 80% of them seen once. Sequenced sample: PBMCs. These TCRs come from a woman aged 25 to 39 in good health and CMV-seronegative. Both conserved end residues are part of each CDR3. A D gene is named only where the DNA matches it firmly. Rows give clone size only sometimes, using once, few, many, or a class for an expanded clone.

TGTGCCAGCAGCGCAGAGACAGGGGTGGGAAACACCATATATTTT CASSAETGVGNTIYF TRBD1 TRBJ1-3 NA TRBV9
TGCAGCGCAGGGGGAGGGACAGGGACTGAAGCTTTCTTT CSAGGGTGTEAFF TRBD1 TRBJ1-1 NA TRBV29-1
TGTGCCAGCAGCCCCGAAGGGGGACAGGGGATGAGTTTGAACACTGAAGCTTTCTTT CASSPEGGQGMSLNTEAFF TRBD1 TRBJ1-1 NA TRBV9
TGTGCCAGCAGTCCGACCGGACTAGCGGGGAAAGCCCCGTTCTTC CASSPTGLAGKAPFF TRBD2 TRBJ2-1 NA TRBV6-5
TGTGCCAGTGCGGACAGGTATCAGCCCCAGCATTTT CASADRYQPQHF TRBD1 TRBJ1-5 NA TRBV19
TGTGCCAGCAGCTCGACGGAGGCTTGGTCACCCCTCCACTTT CASSSTEAWSPLHF NA TRBJ1-6 NA TRBV5-4
TGTGCCAGCAGCTTATTTCCAGGGGGCGAAAATCAGCCCCAGCATTTT CASSLFPGGENQPQHF TRBD1 TRBJ1-5 NA TRBV7-2
TGTGCCAGCAGCTTTGTTCGGGGACAGGGGGAGAGTTCACCCCTCCACTTT CASSFVRGQGESSPLHF TRBD1 TRBJ1-6 NA TRBV7-9
TGTGCCAGCAGTCCAGGGGGCTATGGCTACCCCTTC CASSPGGYGYPF TRBD1 TRBJ1-2 NA TRBV2
TGTGCCAGCAGCCGCGGGGGGCCTAGCTCCTACGAGCAGTACTTC CASSRGGPSSYEQYF TRBD2 TRBJ2-7 NA TRBV7-2
TGCGCCAGCAGCCAACGGACAGGTTTCGACTACGAGCAGTACTTC CASSQRTGFDYEQYF TRBD1 TRBJ2-7 NA TRBV4-3
TGTGCCAGCAGTGAGAGACAGGGGGCTTCCACTGAAGCTTTCTTT CASSERQGASTEAFF TRBD1 TRBJ1-1 few TRBV6-1
TGTGCCAGCAGCGATCCGGGCTCCTATAATTCACCCCTCCACTTT CASSDPGSYNSPLHF NA TRBJ1-6 NA TRBV27
TGTGCCAGCAGCTCGGGACAGGGCAACAATCAGCCCCAGCATTTT CASSSGQGNNQPQHF TRBD1 TRBJ1-5 NA TRBV7-9
TGCGCCAGCAGCTTGACAGGGGCTGGGGCCAACGTCCTGACTTTC CASSLTGAGANVLTF TRBD1 TRBJ2-6 NA TRBV5-1
TGTGCCAGCAGCGCTGGGGGGACAGTCCAAAATGAGCAGTTCTTC CASSAGGTVQNEQFF NA TRBJ2-1 NA TRBV9
TGCGCCAGCAGCTTGGCCCCCGGTAATTCACCCCTCCACTTT CASSLAPGNSPLHF NA TRBJ1-6 NA TRBV5-1
TGTGCCAGCAGCCTTGGACCGGGGATAGGCTATGGCTACACCTTC CASSLGPGIGYGYTF NA TRBJ1-2 NA TRBV7-3
TGCGCCAGCAAACTGCGGGGGGATGGCTACACCTTC CASKLRGDGYTF NA TRBJ1-2 few TRBV5-1
TGTGCCACCAGCAGGCGTCCCGGGGGAGACTCCTACAATGAGCAGTTCTTC CATSRRPGGDSYNEQFF NA TRBJ2-1 few TRBV15
TGTGCCAGCAGCTTAGCGCCGAGGGCCCTCCAAGAGACCCAGTACTTC CASSLAPRALQETQYF NA TRBJ2-5 NA TRBV5-6
TGTGCCAGCAGCCGACAGGAGAGCTCCTACAATGAGCAGTTCTTC CASSRQESSYNEQFF NA TRBJ2-1 few TRBV6-1